Listed below are T cell receptor beta chains from one sample, sequenced in a study of Graves' ophthalmopathy and Graves' hyperthyroidism. TCRdb re-derived calls from the multiplex PCR reads in MiXCR, one entry per CDR3 protein. The table lists approximately 1.2 million distinct CDR3 sequences, 36% of them singletons. The sequenced material came from peripheral blood or thyroid tissue (not recorded which). Receptors were obtained from an adult man with Graves' hyperthyroidism. Both conserved end residues are part of each CDR3. D genes are given only for firm matches. The size field is filled for only some rows; it gives once, few, many or a size class.

-	TRBJ2-7	TRBV6-5	few	TGTGCCAGCAGTGGGGCTAAACCCTACGAGCAGTACTTC	CASSGAKPYEQYF
-	TRBJ2-2	TRBV7-8	many	TGTGCCAGCAGCTTAGATGGGGCCGGGGAGCTGTTTTTT	CASSLDGAGELFF
TRBD1	TRBJ2-5	TRBV24-1	many	TGTGCCACCAGTCGGACAGGGGAACAAGAGACCCAGTACTTC	CATSRTGEQETQYF
-	TRBJ2-7	TRBV10-3	many	TGTGCCATCAGTCGGAGAGATGGAGCGGACGAGCAGTACTTC	CAISRRDGADEQYF
TRBD1	TRBJ2-7	TRBV15	many	TGTGCCACCAGCACCAGGACAGGCCGAGGAGACGAGCAGTACTTC	CATSTRTGRGDEQYF
TRBD1	TRBJ2-5	TRBV5-6	few	TGTGCCAGCAGCGGGATGGACAGGGTCCAAGAGACCCAGTACTTC	CASSGMDRVQETQYF
TRBD1	TRBJ1-1	TRBV20-1	-	TGCAGTGCCAGCGGGGGACAGGACACTGAAGCTTTCTTT	CSASGGQDTEAFF
TRBD1	TRBJ1-4	TRBV29-1	-	TGCAGCGTTGAACAGGGGGACCGGGCGTGGGGTGAAAAACTGTTTTTT	CSVEQGDRAWGEKLFF
-	TRBJ1-1	TRBV5-1	few	TGCGCCAGCAGCTTACCGACGGGCACTGAAGCTTTCTTT	CASSLPTGTEAFF
-	TRBJ2-2	TRBV25-1	-	TGTGCCAGCACGCCTAAGCCAGGGGCGGTGAACACCGGGGAGCTGTTTTTT	CASTPKPGAVNTGELFF
TRBD1	TRBJ1-1	TRBV5-1	-	TGCGCCAGCAGCTTGGTTGGGACAGGGGGCACTGAAGCTTTCTTT	CASSLVGTGGTEAFF
TRBD1	TRBJ1-1	TRBV29-1	-	TGCAGCCTCGGGACAGGGGGGCGGAACACTGAAGCTTTCTTT	CSLGTGGRNTEAFF
TRBD1	TRBJ1-2	TRBV7-9	-	TGTGCCAGCAGCTCCTCGGGACAGGTTGGAGATGGCTACACCTTC	CASSSSGQVGDGYTF
-	TRBJ2-7	TRBV12-3/TRBV12-4	few	TGTGCCAGCAGGGCCAGGGTCTACGAGCAGTACTTC	CASRARVYEQYF
-	TRBJ1-1	TRBV6-5	many	TGTGCCAGCAGCAAAAGGGGGACAGAAGCTTTCTTT	CASSKRGTEAFF
-	TRBJ1-4	TRBV7-2	many	TGTGCCAGCAGCTTAGAGGCAGGGAATGAAAAACTGTTTTTT	CASSLEAGNEKLFF
-	TRBJ2-7	TRBV24-1	-	TGTGCCAGCAGTTTAGGGGCTGAGGCGGGGAACTACGAGCAGTACTTC	CASSLGAEAGNYEQYF
-	TRBJ2-6	TRBV29-1	-	TGCAGCACTGACAGAGCTGGGGCCAACGTCCTGACTTTC	CSTDRAGANVLTF
-	TRBJ1-5	TRBV7-2	-	TGTGCCAGCAGCCCCTGGCAGGGAAGTAATCAGCCCCAGCATTTT	CASSPWQGSNQPQHF
-	TRBJ1-1	TRBV7-9	many	TGTGCCAGCAGCACACAGGGTCGAACTGAAGCTTTCTTT	CASSTQGRTEAFF
-	TRBJ1-5	TRBV20-1	many	TGCAGTGCTAGACTAAAGCTCGAAGGAGATCAGCCCCAGCATTTT	CSARLKLEGDQPQHF
-	TRBJ2-2	TRBV29-1	-	TGCAGCTTGGGGGACGTCGGCACCGGGGAGCTGTTTTTT	CSLGDVGTGELFF
-	TRBJ1-2	TRBV6-1	-	TGTGCCAGCAGTGAAGGGGACGAGGTCCGCTATGGCTACACCTTC	CASSEGDEVRYGYTF
-	TRBJ2-1	TRBV4-3	-	TGCGCCAGCAGCCAAGGGACGCACTACAATGAGCAGTTCTTC	CASSQGTHYNEQFF
TRBD2	TRBJ2-7	TRBV7-9	many	TGTGCCAGCAGCTACGGGACACTAGCGGGGATACCCTACGAGCAGTACTTC	CASSYGTLAGIPYEQYF
-	TRBJ2-7	TRBV19	many	TGTGCCAGTAGTCTTCTCGACGGAGAGCAGTACTTC	CASSLLDGEQYF
-	TRBJ1-2	TRBV7-8	once	TGTGCCAGCAGCTTAGGAGCGGGAGGGTCTTATGGCTACACCTTC	CASSLGAGGSYGYTF
-	TRBJ2-2	TRBV12-3/TRBV12-4	-	TGTGCCAGCAGTTCGGAGGGGGCGGGCGGGGAGCTGTTTTTT	CASSSEGAGGELFF
-	TRBJ1-2	TRBV7-2	-	TGTGCCAGCTCACCAGCACCCGGGAAATTTAACTATGGCTACACCTTC	CASSPAPGKFNYGYTF
TRBD2	TRBJ2-7	TRBV19	-	TGTGCCAGTAGTCGCGGGGGTCAGGCCTCCTACGAGCAGTACTTC	CASSRGGQASYEQYF
-	TRBJ1-5	TRBV19	many	TGTGCCAGTAGTATAGTGGAGAATCAGCCCCAGCATTTT	CASSIVENQPQHF
TRBD1	TRBJ1-1	TRBV10-3	many	TGTGCCATCTCAGGGGACAGGGGCGAGACTGAAGCTTTCTTT	CAISGDRGETEAFF
TRBD1	TRBJ2-7	TRBV5-6	few	TGTGCCAGCAGAAAAGGGGGCAGGGGCTACGAGCAGTACTTC	CASRKGGRGYEQYF
-	TRBJ2-5	TRBV2	many	TGTGCCCTACTGGGGGCGAGGCAAGAGACCCAGTACTTC	CALLGARQETQYF
-	TRBJ2-5	TRBV7-8	many	TGTGCCAGCAGCTTAGTTGGGCCGGGCCGAGAGACCCAGTACTTC	CASSLVGPGRETQYF
TRBD1	TRBJ2-6	TRBV20-1	-	TGCAGTGCTACAGGGGGCTCATTCTCTGGGGCCAACGTCCTGACTTTC	CSATGGSFSGANVLTF
TRBD1	TRBJ1-2	TRBV24-1	-	TGTGCCACCAGTGATCCTAAGGGACAGGGCAATTATGGCTACACCTTC	CATSDPKGQGNYGYTF
-	TRBJ2-5	TRBV6-6	many	TGTGCCAGCAGTTACTCGGTCGGGGGCGAGACCCAGTACTTC	CASSYSVGGETQYF
TRBD1	TRBJ1-3	TRBV4-3	many	TGCGCCAGCAGCCCGGGACAGGGTCGTGACACCATATATTTT	CASSPGQGRDTIYF
TRBD1	TRBJ1-2	TRBV6-5	many	TGTGCCAGCAGTGAATCGACAGGGACGTATGGCTACACCTTC	CASSESTGTYGYTF
-	TRBJ1-2	TRBV10-3	-	TGTGCCATCACCGGACGGAACTATGGCTACACCTTC	CAITGRNYGYTF
-	TRBJ1-1	TRBV5-1	-	TGCGCCAACAGCTTGGGGACGAACACTGAAGCTTTCTTT	CANSLGTNTEAFF
-	TRBJ2-7	TRBV14	-	TGTGCCAGCAGCCAAAAGAGGGGTCCCCCCTCCTACGAGCAGTACTTC	CASSQKRGPPSYEQYF
-	TRBJ2-5	TRBV12-3/TRBV12-4	few	TGTGCCAGCTTACGTGGGAGAGGGGGCCAAGAGACCCAGTACTTC	CASLRGRGGQETQYF
TRBD1	TRBJ1-2	TRBV4-2	few	TGTGCCAGCAGAGGGCATCTCGGACAGGGGGCATCTGGCTACACCTTC	CASRGHLGQGASGYTF
-	TRBJ1-5	TRBV15	many	TGTGCCACCAGCACCCACGAATCCCAATTTCAGCCCCAGCATTTT	CATSTHESQFQPQHF
-	TRBJ1-2	TRBV29-1	-	TGCAGCCAAGAAGGTGGGGCAAGGGGCTACACCTTC	CSQEGGARGYTF
-	TRBJ1-1	TRBV5-1	many	TGCGCCAGCAGCTTGGTTCTGCAGGGTCCGAACACTGAAGCTTTCTTT	CASSLVLQGPNTEAFF
-	TRBJ1-3	TRBV7-2	many	TGTGCCAGCAGCTTCCGACAGCTCTCTGGAAACACCATATATTTT	CASSFRQLSGNTIYF
-	TRBJ1-2	TRBV7-3	-	TGTGCCAGCGCTAACGGCGGGCCTGGTAGAGGTGGCTACACCTTC	CASANGGPGRGGYTF
-	TRBJ1-1	TRBV7-3	-	TGTGCCAGCAGTCCAGGGGTAAGCGCTGAAGCTTTCTTT	CASSPGVSAEAFF
TRBD1	TRBJ2-7	TRBV13	few	TGTGCCAGCAGCTTAGGGGGGACAGGGGCCGCTACCTACGAGCAGTACTTC	CASSLGGTGAATYEQYF
-	TRBJ1-5	TRBV20-1	many	TGCAGTGCTAGAGACCCATTAAATCAGCCCCAGCATTTT	CSARDPLNQPQHF
-	TRBJ1-1	TRBV7-8	many	TGTGCCAGCAGCCCGAGTAGGACGATTGAAGCTTTCTTT	CASSPSRTIEAFF
-	TRBJ1-1	TRBV7-9	few	TGTGCCAGCAGCTTAAAGTTTGCTGGAGCTTTCTTT	CASSLKFAGAFF
TRBD1	TRBJ1-1	TRBV19	many	TGTGCCAGTCTGACAGGGAATTTTGAAGCTTTCTTT	CASLTGNFEAFF
-	TRBJ1-2	TRBV7-9	many	TGTGCCAGCAGCCCAAACGACGGAGGACTATTCTATGGCTACACCTTC	CASSPNDGGLFYGYTF
-	TRBJ1-6	TRBV7-8	few	TGTGCCAGCAGCTGGGGGCCGGAATTCTCCTATAATTCACCCCTCCACTTT	CASSWGPEFSYNSPLHF
TRBD2	TRBJ2-2	TRBV19	few	TGTGCCAGTAGGAGCGGGGGGCCTGGCGGGGAGCTGTTTTTT	CASRSGGPGGELFF